These 17 T cell receptor beta chains share one sample of origin, sequenced in a study of cytomegalovirus exposure and HLA in healthy donors. Primers included in the PCR were 60 Vbeta and 13 Jbeta primers. The data were produced by immunoSEQ multiplex PCR, yet TCRdb's version contains in-frame clones alone and is incomplete. The sample comprises some 120,000 clones, approximately 80% of which are singletons, and approximately 9.9% rests with the top ten. The specimen sequenced was PBMCs. The receptors here all came from a man in his forties in good health and CMV-seropositive.

The V gene is TRBV27, the J gene TRBJ1-2, with TRBD1 as a possible D gene (5 bases). The CDR3 is made up of 13 amino acids. The V gene lost 8 bases and the J gene lost 3 bases, with 13 bases spanning the gap. Per germline, CDR1 MNHEY and CDR2 SMNVEV (reference sequence). CDR3 coding DNA: TGTGCCAGCGGGGCCGGAGCTTACTATGGCTACACCTTC. This codes for CASGAGAYYGYTF.

The chain employs TRBV6-5 and TRBJ1-2, with D possibly being TRBD1 (6 bases). Germline lookup yields CDR1 MNHEY and CDR2 SVGAGI. V shed 7 bases and J shed 4 bases, with 13 bases lying between them. CDR3 length: 13 amino acids. CDR3 sequence (DNA): TGTGCCAGCAATTCCCAGGGGTCCTATGGCTACACCTTC. It specifies CASNSQGSYGYTF.

The rearrangement joins TRBV7-9 to TRBJ2-7, with 9 bases lining up with TRBD1. The CDR3 sequence is 15 residues long. Germline CDR1 SEHNR, CDR2 FQNEAQ (reference sequence). The ends lost 5 bases at V and 0 bases at J; junction bases unmatched: 5. CDR3 in amino acids: CASSPGQGSSYEQYF. The CDR3 DNA is TGTGCCAGCAGCCCGGGACAGGGAAGCTCCTACGAGCAGTACTTC.

This rearrangement joins TRBV6-1 to TRBJ1-5, with TRBD1 identical over 9 bases. CDR3 length: 15 residues. Trimming at V came to 3 bases and at J to 4 bases, leaving 4 bases not matched to a gene. Germline V gives CDR1 MNHNS, CDR2 SASEGT. CDR3 region: CASSDGTGLNQPQHF. In DNA, the CDR3 is TGTGCCAGCAGTGATGGGACAGGGCTGAATCAGCCCCAGCATTTT.

This clone was counted a few times. As the CDR3 is not closed by the conserved phenylalanine or tryptophan, this likely results from a read error. Because the CDR3's place on the DNA is in doubt, the DNA is left out and the CDR3 is given as listed by TCRdb. The V call is TRBV5-1, the J call TRBJ2-7; the table names TRBD1, a call not compared with the DNA. The germline CDR1 and CDR2 sequences are SGHRS and YFSETQ. The CDR3 contains 9 residues when both ends are counted. CDR3 amino acids: CASSLALWL.

The chain links TRBV5-1 to TRBJ2-1; maybe TRBD1 (6 bases). The CDR3 has 14 residues. Trimming shortened V by 4 bases and J by 9 bases, and 17 bases separated the two germline ends. Germline V lookup: CDR1 SGHRS, CDR2 YFSETQ. The CDR3 sequence: CASSRTGSGGEQFF. The CDR3 nucleotides are TGCGCCAGCAGCCGCACAGGGAGTGGCGGTGAGCAGTTCTTC. The variable domain in full, completed from reference TRBV5-1 and TRBJ2-1, reads KAGVTQTPRYLIKTRGQQVTLSCSPISGHRSVSWYQQTPGQGLQFLFEYFSETQRNKGNFPGRFSGRQFSNSRSEMNVSTLELGDSALYLCASSRTGSGGEQFFGPGTRLTVL.

This clone has just one count. The CDR3 DNA follows: TGTGCCAGCCGTTCAGGGGGCAGAGGCACTGAAGCTTTCTTT. Its protein is CASRSGGRGTEAFF. This rearrangement joins TRBV6-5 to TRBJ1-1; 8 nucleotides align to TRBD1. The CDR3 runs 14 residues. Germline trimming cut 8 bases from V and 4 bases from J; bases unmatched to any gene: 9. The germline gives CDR1 MNHEY, CDR2 SVGAGI.

This clone has a handful of counts. V usage is TRBV18 and J usage is TRBJ2-5, with D perhaps matching TRBD1 (6 bases). TRBJ2-7 matches the DNA end more closely, so the J call is doubtful. The CDR3 spans 13 residues. CDR1 is KGHSH and CDR2 is LQKENI in the germline V gene. In DNA form, the CDR3 reads TGTGCCAGCTCAGCAGGACAGTCCTACGAGCAGTACTTC. This translates into CASSAGQSYEQYF.

This clone was recorded once. The rearrangement uses TRBV21-1 and TRBJ2-5; the table's D call, TRBD1, was not checked against the DNA. TRBV21-1 has pseudogene status. The CDR3 is 14 residues long. The CDR3 nucleotides are TGTGCCAGCAGCAAAAGGGACAGGCAAGAGACCCAGTACTTC. Protein sequence: CASSKRDRQETQYF.

The V and J genes are TRBV28 and TRBJ2-2, with D perhaps TRBD1 (5 bases). Deletions cut 1 base from V and 7 bases from J, with 10 bases between. This CDR3 has 14 residues. Germline CDR1 MDHEN, CDR2 SYDVKM. The CDR3 protein is CASSLSPGRGELFF. CDR3 bases: TGTGCCAGCAGTTTATCCCCAGGGCGCGGGGAGCTGTTTTTT.

The chain recombines TRBV19 with TRBJ2-7; a weak D match, TRBD1 (6 bases). CDR1 is LNHDA and CDR2 is SQIVND in the germline V gene (reference sequence). This CDR3 contains 14 residues. V shed 4 bases and J shed 6 bases, with 16 bases lying between them. In DNA, the CDR3 is TGTGCCAGTAGTAAGGGGGTATCAGCGGCCGAGCAGTACTTC. Its translation: CASSKGVSAAEQYF.

As concerns this clone: The DNA is left out, because the CDR3 cannot be placed on it with certainty; the CDR3 is given as TCRdb lists it. The CDR3 spells CASSYDFRGGYGYTF. The chain joins TRBV6-5 to TRBJ1-2. The CDR3 is 15 amino acids long, termini counted. Germline CDR1 reads MNHEY; CDR2 reads SVGAGI.

Concerning this clone: The junction shows a germline mismatch at one end, possibly a read error. This rearrangement joins TRBV7-7 to TRBJ2-1; 10 nucleotides match TRBD2. This CDR3 is 15 amino acids long. CDR1 SSHAT and CDR2 FNYEAQ come from the germline V gene (reference sequence). The CDR3 region has the DNA TGTGCTAGCAGCGCACTAGCGGGATCCTACAATGAGCAGTTCTTC. Amino acid sequence: CASSALAGSYNEQFF.

This clone was counted only a few times. The chain couples TRBV30 to TRBJ1-5; D is ambiguous. Between the trimmed V and J ends, which lost 4 bases and 7 bases, there was a span of 14 bases. The CDR3 length is 13 residues. Germline V gives CDR1 GTSNPN, CDR2 SVGIG (reference sequence). CDR3 coding DNA: TGTGCCTGGACAGGTCGGTCTCTCCAGCCCCAGCATTTT. Translated, it gives CAWTGRSLQPQHF.

The chain carries TRBV7-2 and TRBJ1-5, with 7 bases matching TRBD1. V lost 5 bases and J lost 5; bases outside the gene matches: 6. Germline CDR1 SGHTA, CDR2 FQGNSA. The CDR3 runs 14 residues. CDR3 residues: CASSRQGSDQPQHF. DNA of the CDR3: TGTGCCAGCAGCCGACAGGGTTCTGATCAGCCCCAGCATTTT. The full variable domain, with the rest looked up from reference TRBV7-2 and TRBJ1-5, is GAGVSQSPSNKVTEKGKDVELRCDPISGHTALYWYRQSLGQGLEFLIYFQGNSAPDKSGLPSDRFSAERTGGSVSTLTIQRTQQEDSAVYLCASSRQGSDQPQHFGDGTRLSIL.

The CDR3 DNA is TGTGCCTGGAGTGTCCCCGCGAATGGCTACACCTTC. Amino acids: CAWSVPANGYTF. The rearrangement joins TRBV30 to TRBJ1-2, with D unclear. V dropped 0 bases and J dropped 6 bases, with 8 bases sitting between them. This CDR3 is 12 amino acids long. Germline values: CDR1 GTSNPN, CDR2 SVGIG (reference sequence).

V and J are TRBV15 and TRBJ2-1; TRBD1 agrees at 8 bases. With 5 bases clipped from V and 16 bases from J, the junction kept 10 bases outside the gene matches. The CDR3 is made up of 12 amino acids. The V gene's germline CDR1 is LNHNV and CDR2 YYDKDF (reference sequence). As DNA, the CDR3 is TGTGCCACCAGCGCCCAACAGGGGGGAAGTTTCTTC. The encoded protein is CATSAQQGGSFF.